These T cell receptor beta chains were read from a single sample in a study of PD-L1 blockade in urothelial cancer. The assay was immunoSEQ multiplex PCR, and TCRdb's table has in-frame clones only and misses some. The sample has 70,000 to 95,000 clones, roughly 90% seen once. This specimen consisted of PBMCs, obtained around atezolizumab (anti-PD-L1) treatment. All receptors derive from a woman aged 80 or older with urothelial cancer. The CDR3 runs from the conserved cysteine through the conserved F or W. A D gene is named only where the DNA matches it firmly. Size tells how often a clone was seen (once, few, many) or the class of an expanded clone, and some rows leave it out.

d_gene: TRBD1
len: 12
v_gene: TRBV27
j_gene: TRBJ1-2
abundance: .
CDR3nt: TGTGCCAGCGGGACAGGGAACTATGGCTACACCTTC
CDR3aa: CASGTGNYGYTF

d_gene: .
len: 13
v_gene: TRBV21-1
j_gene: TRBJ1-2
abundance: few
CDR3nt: TGTGCCAGCAGCTCCCTCCGAGACTATGGCTACACCTTC
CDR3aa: CASSSLRDYGYTF

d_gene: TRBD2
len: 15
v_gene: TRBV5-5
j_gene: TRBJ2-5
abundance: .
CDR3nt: TGTGCCAGCAGCCCCGAGGGACTAGCGATAAAGACCCAGTACTTC
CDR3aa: CASSPEGLAIKTQYF

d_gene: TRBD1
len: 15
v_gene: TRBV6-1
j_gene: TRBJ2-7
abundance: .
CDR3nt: TGTGCCAGCAGTGAAGCCCACAGGGGTTGGTACGAGCAGTACTTC
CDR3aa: CASSEAHRGWYEQYF

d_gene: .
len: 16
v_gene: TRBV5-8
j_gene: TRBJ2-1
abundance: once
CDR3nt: TGTGCCAGCAGCTTGGCTTCGATTAGCTCCTACAATGAGCAGTTCTTC
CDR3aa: CASSLASISSYNEQFF

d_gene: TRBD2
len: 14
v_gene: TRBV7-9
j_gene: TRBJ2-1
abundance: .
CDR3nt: TGTGCCATCGGCGGGGGGGGTCCCAACAATGAGCAGTTCTTC
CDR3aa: CAIGGGGPNNEQFF

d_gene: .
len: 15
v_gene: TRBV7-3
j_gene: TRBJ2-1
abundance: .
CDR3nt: TGTGCCAGCAGCCCGTCGGGAGATGTTTTTAGTGAGCAGTTCTTC
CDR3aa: CASSPSGDVFSEQFF

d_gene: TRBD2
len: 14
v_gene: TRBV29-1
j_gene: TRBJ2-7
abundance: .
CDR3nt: TGCAGCGTTGTGGGGGGGGGATTTTCCTACGAGCAGTACTTC
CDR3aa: CSVVGGGFSYEQYF

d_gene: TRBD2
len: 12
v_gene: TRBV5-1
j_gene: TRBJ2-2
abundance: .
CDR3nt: TGCGCCAGCGGGAGGGACACCGGGGAGCTGTTTTTT
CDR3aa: CASGRDTGELFF

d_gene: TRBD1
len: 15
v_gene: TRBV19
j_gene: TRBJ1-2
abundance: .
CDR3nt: TGTGCCAGTAGTAAACTTACAGGGGCTTTCTATGGCTACACCTTC
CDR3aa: CASSKLTGAFYGYTF

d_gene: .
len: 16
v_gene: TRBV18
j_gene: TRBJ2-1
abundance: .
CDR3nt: TGTGCCAGCTCACCACGGTCTAGCACCTCCTACAATGAGCAGTTCTTC
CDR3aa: CASSPRSSTSYNEQFF

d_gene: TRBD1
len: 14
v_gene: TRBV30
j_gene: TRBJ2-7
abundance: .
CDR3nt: TGTGCCTGGAGGGAACAGGGGGCATTAGGCGAGCAGTACTTC
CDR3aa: CAWREQGALGEQYF

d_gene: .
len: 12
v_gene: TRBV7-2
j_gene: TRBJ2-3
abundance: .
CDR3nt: TGTGCCAGCAGCTCCTTCGCGGCCTTTTTGTATTTT
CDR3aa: CASSSFAAFLYF

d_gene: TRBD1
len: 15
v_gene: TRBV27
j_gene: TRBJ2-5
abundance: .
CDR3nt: TGTGCCAGCAGTTCACAAAGGGACAGCCAAGAGACCCAGTACTTC
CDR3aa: CASSSQRDSQETQYF

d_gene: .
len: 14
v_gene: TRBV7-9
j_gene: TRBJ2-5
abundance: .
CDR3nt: TGTGCCAGCAGCCCCCGCAACAGGCAAGAGACCCAGTACTTC
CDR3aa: CASSPRNRQETQYF

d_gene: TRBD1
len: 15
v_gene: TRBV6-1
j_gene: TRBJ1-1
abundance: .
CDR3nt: TGTGCCAGCAGGATGGGACAGACTTTGAACACTGAAGCTTTCTTT
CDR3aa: CASRMGQTLNTEAFF

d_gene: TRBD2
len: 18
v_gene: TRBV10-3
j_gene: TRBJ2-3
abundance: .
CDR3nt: TGTGCCATCAGTGACCCGGCGGGACTAGCGGGTATGACAGATACGCAGTATTTT
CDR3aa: CAISDPAGLAGMTDTQYF

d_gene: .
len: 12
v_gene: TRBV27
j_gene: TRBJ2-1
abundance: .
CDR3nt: TGTGCCAGCAGGAGCTCCTACAATGAGCAGTTCTTC
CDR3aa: CASRSSYNEQFF

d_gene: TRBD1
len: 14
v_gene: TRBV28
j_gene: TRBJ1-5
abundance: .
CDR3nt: TGTGCCAGCAGTCTACAGGGGGCGGGTCAGCCCCAGCATTTT
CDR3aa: CASSLQGAGQPQHF

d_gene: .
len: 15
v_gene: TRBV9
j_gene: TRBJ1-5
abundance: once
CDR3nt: TGTGCCAGCAGCGTAGGGGGGGAGCAGTTTCAGCCCCAGCATTTT
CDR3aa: CASSVGGEQFQPQHF

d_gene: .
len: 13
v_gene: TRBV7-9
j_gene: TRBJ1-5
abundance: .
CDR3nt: TGTGCCAGCAGCGCCGAACTGTATCAGCCCCAGCATTTT
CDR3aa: CASSAELYQPQHF

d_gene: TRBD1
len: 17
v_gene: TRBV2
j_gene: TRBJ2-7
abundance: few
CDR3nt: TGTGCCAGCAGGCGGCGACCGGATACGACAGGGTCGAACGAGCAGTACTTC
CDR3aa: CASRRRPDTTGSNEQYF

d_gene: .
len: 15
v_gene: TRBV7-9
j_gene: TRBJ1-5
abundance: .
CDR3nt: TGTGCCAGCAGCTTAGGGGAACCGCTCTCGGAGGCCCAGCATTTT
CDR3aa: CASSLGEPLSEAQHF

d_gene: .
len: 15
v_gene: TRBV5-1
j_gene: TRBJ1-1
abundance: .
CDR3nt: TGCGCCAGCAGCTTGGCCGCCAGGCAGAACACTGAAGCTTTCTTT
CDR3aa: CASSLAARQNTEAFF

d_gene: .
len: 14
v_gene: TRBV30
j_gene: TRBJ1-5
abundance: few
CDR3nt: TGTGCCTGGAGTCAGGGTCTGGGCAATCAGCCCCAGCATTTT
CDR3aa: CAWSQGLGNQPQHF

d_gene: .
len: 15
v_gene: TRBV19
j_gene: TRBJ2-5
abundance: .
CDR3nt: TGTGCCAGTAGTCCCGGAGGGGGGGACCAAGAGACCCAGTACTTC
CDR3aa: CASSPGGGDQETQYF

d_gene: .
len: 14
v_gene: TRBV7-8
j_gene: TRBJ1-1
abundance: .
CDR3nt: TGTGCCAGCAGCTACAGTCGGGGGGTGGCTGAAGCTTTCTTT
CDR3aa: CASSYSRGVAEAFF

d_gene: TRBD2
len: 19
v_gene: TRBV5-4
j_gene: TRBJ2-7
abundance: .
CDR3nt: TGTGCCAGCAGCATGGCTGGGGGGGTAGCGGGAGGATTCCCCTACGAGCAGTACTTC
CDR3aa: CASSMAGGVAGGFPYEQYF

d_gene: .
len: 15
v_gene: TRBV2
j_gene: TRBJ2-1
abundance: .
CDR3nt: TGTGCCAGCATCGCGGCCTTAGCGACCAAAGGGGGGCAGTTCTTC
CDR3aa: CASIAALATKGGQFF

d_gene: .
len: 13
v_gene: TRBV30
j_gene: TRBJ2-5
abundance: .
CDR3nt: TGTGCCTGGGGAAATCAGGGGATAGAGACCCAGTACTTC
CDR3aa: CAWGNQGIETQYF

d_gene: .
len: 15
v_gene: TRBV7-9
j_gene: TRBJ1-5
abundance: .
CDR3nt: TGTGCCAGCAGCTTGGGGACATATAGCAATCAGCCCCAGCATTTT
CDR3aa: CASSLGTYSNQPQHF

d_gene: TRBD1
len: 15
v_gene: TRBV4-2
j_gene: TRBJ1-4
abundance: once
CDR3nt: TGTGCCAGCAGCCAACCCGGGACAGGGGGTGAAAAACTGTTTTTT
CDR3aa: CASSQPGTGGEKLFF

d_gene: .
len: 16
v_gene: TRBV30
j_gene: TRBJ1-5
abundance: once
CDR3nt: TGTGCCAGACAAATAGACAGAAAATATAGCAATCAGCCCCAGCATTTT
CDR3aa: CARQIDRKYSNQPQHF

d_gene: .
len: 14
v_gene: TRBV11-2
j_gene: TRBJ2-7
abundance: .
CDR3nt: TGTGCCAGCAGCTCCGGACAGAACTCCTACGAGCAGTACTTC
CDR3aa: CASSSGQNSYEQYF

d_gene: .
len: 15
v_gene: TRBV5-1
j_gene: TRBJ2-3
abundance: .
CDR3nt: TGCGCCAGCAGCCAGGACAGCGACCCCACAGATACGCAGTATTTT
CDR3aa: CASSQDSDPTDTQYF

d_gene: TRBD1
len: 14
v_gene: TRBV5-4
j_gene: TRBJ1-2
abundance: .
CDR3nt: TGTGCCAGCAGCCAGGGACAGGAAGACTATGGCTACACCTTC
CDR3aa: CASSQGQEDYGYTF

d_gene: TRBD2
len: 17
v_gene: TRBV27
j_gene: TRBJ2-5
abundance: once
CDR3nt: TGTGCCAGCAGTGAACTAGCGGGAGCTGGTAGATGGGAGACCCAGTACTTC
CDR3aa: CASSELAGAGRWETQYF

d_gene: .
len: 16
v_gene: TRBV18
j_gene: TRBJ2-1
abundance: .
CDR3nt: TGTGCCAGCTCACCTTTGCGGGCCGGATCCTACAATGAGCAGTTCTTC
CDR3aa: CASSPLRAGSYNEQFF

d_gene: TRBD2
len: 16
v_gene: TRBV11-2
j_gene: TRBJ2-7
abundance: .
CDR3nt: TGTGCCAGCAGGTTAACTAGCGGACTAAGCTCCTACGAGCAGTACTTC
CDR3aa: CASRLTSGLSSYEQYF

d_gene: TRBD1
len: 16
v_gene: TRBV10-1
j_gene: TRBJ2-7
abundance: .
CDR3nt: TGCGCCAGCAGTGATGCGTGGACAGGGGCCGTCGGCGAGCAGTACTTC
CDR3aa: CASSDAWTGAVGEQYF